These 8 T cell receptor beta chains were all obtained from the same sample, sequenced in a study of naive and memory T cell subsets. Study outcomes and limitations: Naive repertoires, especially CD8, held a few larger clonotypes, possibly memory cells re-expressing CD45RA.

Their specific antigens are unknown. The beta constant-region primer was an equimolar mix of two oligonucleotides covering TRBC1 and TRBC2. Nested alpha and beta constant-region primers with the SP2 primer drove four PCR rounds on ligated cDNA. One entry per CDR3 protein results from TCRdb running MiXCR on the UMI-ligation and nested PCR reads. Counted here are approximately 140,000 distinct CDR3 sequences, approximately 21% occurring once; the ten biggest clones make up roughly 0.63%. The sequenced sample was naive CD8+ T cells from blood. Receptors originate from a human donor in good health.

This clonotype turned up a few times. V and J are TRBV28 and TRBJ2-7, with 9 bases identical to TRBD2. After removal of 2 bases from V and 7 bases from J, the junction contained 6 bases not matched to a gene. Germline V gene lookup returns CDR1 MDHEN and CDR2 SYDVKM. This CDR3 spans 14 amino acids. CDR3 protein: CASSLAGGPGEQYF. Here the CDR3 DNA reads TGTGCCAGCAGTTTAGCGGGAGGGCCGGGAGAGCAGTACTTC.

The genes are TRBV29-1 and TRBJ1-2, with no clear D. Germline CDR1 reads SQVTM; CDR2 reads ANQGSEA. This CDR3 spans 11 amino acids. Trimming took off 6 bases at V and 4 bases at J, with 9 bases between the two ends. The CDR3: CSVPWPYGYTF. The CDR3 nucleotides read TGCAGCGTACCGTGGCCCTATGGCTACACCTTC.

This clonotype was detected a few times. CDR3: CASSGGLYSGSGRTVDTQYF. The CDR3 DNA follows: TGTGCCAGCAGCGGGGGACTCTACTCCGGAAGCGGGAGGACCGTGGATACGCAGTATTTT. J is TRBJ2-3 and V is TRBV7-9; 9 nucleotides line up with TRBD2. CDR1 is SEHNR and CDR2 is FQNEAQ in the germline V gene (reference sequence). Trimming took 5 bases from V and 6 from J; bases not matched to a gene: 24. This CDR3 spans 20 amino acids.

V gene TRBV29-1 combines with J gene TRBJ2-3; D might be TRBD1 (6 bases). The CDR3 covers 12 residues. Trimming cost V 3 bases and J 2 bases, with 6 bases left between them. Germline V gene sequence: CDR1 SQVTM, CDR2 ANQGSEA. The CDR3 nucleotides read TGCAGCGTTGAGGGACACACAGATACGCAGTATTTT. Amino acids: CSVEGHTDTQYF.

This clonotype was detected a few times. At one end, the junction sequence differs from germline, possibly due to a read error. CDR3 loop: CASSISGTADTLVF. CDR3 DNA: TGTGCCAGTAGTATATCCGGGACAGCCGATACACTTGTCTTT. The chain combines TRBV19 with TRBJ1-1; the match to TRBD1 covers 7 bases. This CDR3 comprises 14 residues. Germline CDR1 is LNHDA and CDR2 is SQIVND (reference sequence).

Many counts were recorded for this clonotype. The rearrangement links TRBV28 to TRBJ2-7; 7 bases agree with TRBD2. V lost 2 bases to trimming and J lost 2 bases; unmatched junction nucleotides: 3. This CDR3 spans 14 amino acids. Germline CDR1 is MDHEN and CDR2 is SYDVKM. In nucleotides, the CDR3 is TGTGCCAGCAGTTTAACGGGAGGTGCCTACGAGCAGTACTTC. Its translation is CASSLTGGAYEQYF.

This clonotype was counted many times. The genes are TRBV27 and TRBJ2-3, with a possible D match to TRBD2 (5 bases). CDR3 size: 15 residues. The germline CDR1 and CDR2 sequences are MNHEY and SMNVEV (reference sequence). Trimming shortened V by 4 bases and J by 2 bases, and 13 bases separated the two germline ends. The CDR3 region has the DNA TGTGCCAGCAGTTCCCTAGCTGGGGTCACAGATACGCAGTATTTT. This codes for CASSSLAGVTDTQYF.

The chain uses TRBV2 and TRBJ2-7, with D possibly being TRBD1 or TRBD2 (5 bases each). V shed 0 bases and J shed 9 bases, with 21 bases lying between them. The CDR3 has 16 amino acids. Germline V lookup: CDR1 SNHLY, CDR2 FYNNEI. DNA of the CDR3: TGTGCCAGCAGTGAAGCACTCACCGGGACCCAAAGGGGGCAGTACTTC. Encoded protein: CASSEALTGTQRGQYF.